The TCR beta chain under discussion was sequenced for a study of T-cell memory formation after mild COVID-19. Study-wide results and limits: Pre-infection memory carried some responding clones, suggesting that cross-reactive memory joined.

As for this clonotype: Its antigen is still unknown.

Unmatched junction bases numbered 12, after V lost 5 bases and J lost 0 bases. Per the germline V gene, CDR1 is MNHEY and CDR2 is SVGAGI. This CDR3 contains 17 residues. TCRdb passed the 5' RACE reads through MiXCR, listing each CDR3 protein once. Here the sample spans approximately 250,000 distinct CDR3 sequences, 16% being singletons. Input material: PBMCs or a T cell subset sorted from them (not recorded which). V is TRBV6-5 and J is TRBJ1-1; 7 bases match TRBD1. This TCR was recovered from a man between 18 and 29 years old who had mild COVID-19 (a few samples of this study predate the infection). Cell type and time point are not known. DNA for the CDR3: TGTGCCAGCAGTGGAGCGACAGGGAGGGGGATGAACACTGAAGCTTTCTTT. Protein: CASSGATGRGMNTEAFF.